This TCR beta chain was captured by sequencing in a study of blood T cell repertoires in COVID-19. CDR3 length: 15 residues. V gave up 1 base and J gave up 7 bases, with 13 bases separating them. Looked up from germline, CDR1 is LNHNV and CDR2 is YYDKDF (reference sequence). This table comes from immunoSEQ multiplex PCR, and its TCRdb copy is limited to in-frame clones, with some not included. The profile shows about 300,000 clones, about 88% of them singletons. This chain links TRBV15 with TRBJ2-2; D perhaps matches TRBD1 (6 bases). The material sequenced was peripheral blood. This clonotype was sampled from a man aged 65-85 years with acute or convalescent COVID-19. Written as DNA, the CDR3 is TGTGCCACCAGCAGAGTCCGACAGGCGATCGGGGAGCTGTTTTTT. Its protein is CATSRVRQAIGELFF.